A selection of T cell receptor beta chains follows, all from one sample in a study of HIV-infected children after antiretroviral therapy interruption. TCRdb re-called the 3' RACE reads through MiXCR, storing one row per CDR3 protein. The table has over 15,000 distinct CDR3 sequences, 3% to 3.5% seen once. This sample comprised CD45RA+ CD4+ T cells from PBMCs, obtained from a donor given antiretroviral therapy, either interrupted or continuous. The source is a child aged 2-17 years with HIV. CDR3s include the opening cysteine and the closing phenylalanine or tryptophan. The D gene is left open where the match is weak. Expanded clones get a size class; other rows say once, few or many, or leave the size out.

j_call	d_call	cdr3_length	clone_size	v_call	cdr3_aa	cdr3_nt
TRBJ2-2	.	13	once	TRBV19	CASSMSRVGELFF	TGTGCCAGTAGTATGAGCAGGGTCGGGGAGCTGTTTTTT
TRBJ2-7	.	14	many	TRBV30	CAWTPLPASNEQYF	TGTGCCTGGACTCCCCTTCCGGCGTCCAACGAGCAGTACTTC
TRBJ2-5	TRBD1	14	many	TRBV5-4	CASSRTGTEETQYF	TGTGCCAGCAGCCGGACAGGGACGGAAGAGACCCAGTACTTC
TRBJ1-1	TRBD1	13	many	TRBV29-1	CSVEDTGGTEAFF	TGCAGCGTTGAAGACACAGGGGGCACTGAAGCTTTCTTT
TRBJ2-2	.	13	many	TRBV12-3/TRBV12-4	CASSPQNTGELFF	TGTGCCAGCAGTCCCCAGAACACCGGGGAGCTGTTTTTT
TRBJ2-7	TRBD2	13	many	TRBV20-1	CSVPGLAYYEQYF	TGCAGTGTTCCGGGACTAGCGTACTACGAGCAGTACTTC
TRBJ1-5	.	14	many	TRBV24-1	CATSDDTSNQPQHF	TGTGCCACCAGTGATGACACGAGCAATCAGCCCCAGCATTTT
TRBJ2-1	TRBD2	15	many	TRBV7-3	CASSLSGGATNEQFF	TGTGCCAGCAGCTTAAGCGGGGGGGCCACGAATGAGCAGTTCTTC
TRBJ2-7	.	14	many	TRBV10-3	CASSEETGAYEQYF	TGTGCCAGCAGTGAAGAGACTGGGGCATATGAACAGTACTTC
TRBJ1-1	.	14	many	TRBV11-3	CASSGRGPNTEAFF	TGTGCCAGCAGCGGGCGGGGCCCTAACACTGAAGCTTTCTTT
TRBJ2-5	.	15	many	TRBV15	CATSRSGSGWETQYF	TGTGCCACCAGCAGGTCAGGGTCGGGATGGGAGACCCAGTACTTC
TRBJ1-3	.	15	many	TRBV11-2	CASSLDRGAGNTIYF	TGTGCCAGCAGCTTAGATAGAGGAGCCGGAAACACCATATATTTT
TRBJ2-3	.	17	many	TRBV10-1	CASSESRDAEGPDTQYF	TGCGCCAGCAGTGAGTCGAGGGACGCTGAGGGGCCAGATACGCAGTATTTT
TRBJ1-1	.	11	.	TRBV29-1	CSVAVSTEAFF	TGCAGCGTTGCTGTTTCCACTGAAGCTTTCTTT
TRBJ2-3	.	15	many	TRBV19	CASSMMAANTDTQYF	TGTGCCAGTAGTATGATGGCAGCCAACACAGATACGCAGTATTTT
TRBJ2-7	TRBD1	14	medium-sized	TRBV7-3	CASSMTRGLGEQYF	TGTGCCAGCAGTATGACCAGGGGGCTGGGTGAGCAGTACTTC
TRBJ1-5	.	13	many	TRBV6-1	CASSPGEWQPQHF	TGTGCCAGCTCTCCAGGGGAATGGCAGCCCCAGCATTTT
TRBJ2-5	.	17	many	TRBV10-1	CASSERLAGLLGETQYF	TGCGCCAGCAGTGAACGGCTAGCCGGACTCTTAGGGGAGACCCAGTACTTC
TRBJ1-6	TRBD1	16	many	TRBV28	CASTPGGLAYNSPLHF	TGTGCCAGCACCCCAGGGGGCCTCGCCTATAATTCACCCCTCCACTTT
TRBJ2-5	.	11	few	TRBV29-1	CSVEPQETQYF	TGCAGCGTAGAACCTCAAGAGACCCAGTACTTC
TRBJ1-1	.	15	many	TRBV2	CASTRMTGGFTEAFF	TGTGCCAGCACTAGAATGACAGGAGGGTTCACTGAAGCTTTCTTT
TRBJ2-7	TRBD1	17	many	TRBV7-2	CASSSPTNRGLRYEQYF	TGTGCCAGCAGCTCCCCCACAAACAGGGGGCTAAGATACGAGCAGTACTTC
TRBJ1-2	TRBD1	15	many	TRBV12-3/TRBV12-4	CASSRGTGDSYGYTF	TGTGCCAGCAGCCGAGGGACAGGGGATTCGTATGGCTACACCTTC
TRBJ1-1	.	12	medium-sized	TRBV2	CASSEYGTEAFF	TGTGCCAGCAGTGAATATGGCACTGAAGCTTTCTTT
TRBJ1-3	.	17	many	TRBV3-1	CASSPLPTVSSGNTIYF	TGTGCCAGCAGCCCGCTCCCAACAGTGTCCTCTGGAAACACCATATATTTT
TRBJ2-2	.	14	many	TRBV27	CASHRTANTGELFF	TGTGCCAGTCATCGGACAGCGAACACCGGGGAGCTGTTTTTT